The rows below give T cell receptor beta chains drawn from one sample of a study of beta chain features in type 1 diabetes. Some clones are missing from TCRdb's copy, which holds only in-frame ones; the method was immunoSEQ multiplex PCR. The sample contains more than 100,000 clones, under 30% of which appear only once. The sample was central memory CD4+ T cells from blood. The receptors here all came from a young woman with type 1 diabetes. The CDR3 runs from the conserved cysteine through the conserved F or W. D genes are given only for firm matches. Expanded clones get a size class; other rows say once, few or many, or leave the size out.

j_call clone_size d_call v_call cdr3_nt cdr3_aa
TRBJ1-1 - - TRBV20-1 TGCAGTGCTAGGGCCACCACGGAAGCTTTCTTT CSARATTEAFF
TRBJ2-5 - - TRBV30 TGTGCCTGGGAAACCTCGGGAGCTCGCGGGACCCAGTACTTC CAWETSGARGTQYF
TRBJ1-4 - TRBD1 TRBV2 TGTGCCAGCAGTCTTAATTCTTTCGGGACAGGGGGCCGAAAACTGTTTTTT CASSLNSFGTGGRKLFF
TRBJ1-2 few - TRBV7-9 TGTGCCAGCAGCTTAGAATTCCGTGGCTACACCTTC CASSLEFRGYTF
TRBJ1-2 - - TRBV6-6 TGTGCCAGCAGTACCTCCGACAGCCTCGTACGGGGCTACACCTTC CASSTSDSLVRGYTF
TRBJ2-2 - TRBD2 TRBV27 TGTGCCAGCAGTTTACGTCCTAGCGGGAGGGGGGACACCGGGGAGCTGTTTTTT CASSLRPSGRGDTGELFF
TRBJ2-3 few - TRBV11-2 TGTGCCAGCAGCTTAGGACTTTCGGTTTTCATGGATACGCAGTATTTT CASSLGLSVFMDTQYF
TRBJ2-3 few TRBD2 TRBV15 TGTGCCACCAGCAGAGACCAAGCGGGAGTGGGAGATACGCAGTATTTT CATSRDQAGVGDTQYF
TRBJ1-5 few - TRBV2 TGTGCCAGCGGCAGGGCGGCAGGGAACCATCAGCCCCAGCATTTT CASGRAAGNHQPQHF
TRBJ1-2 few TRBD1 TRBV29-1 TGCAGCGTTGGTGACAGGGTGGACTATGGCTACACCTTC CSVGDRVDYGYTF
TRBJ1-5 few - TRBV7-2 TGTGCCAGCAGCTCCGGGACACAATATCAGCCCCAGCATTTT CASSSGTQYQPQHF
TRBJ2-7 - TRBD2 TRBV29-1 TGCAGCGTTGAAGGGGGTGGACTAGCGGGAACCTACGAGCAGTACTTC CSVEGGGLAGTYEQYF
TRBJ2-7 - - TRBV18 TGTGCCAGCTCACCAACGGCGGAGCCGACCAACGAGCAGTACTTC CASSPTAEPTNEQYF
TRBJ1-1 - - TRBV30 TGTGCCTGGAGAGTTGATCAGGGGGAAGCTTTCTTT CAWRVDQGEAFF
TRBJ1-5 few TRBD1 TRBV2 TGTGCCAGCCGGCGAAACACAGGGGCGGTCAATCAGCCCCAGCATTTT CASRRNTGAVNQPQHF
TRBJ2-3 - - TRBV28 TGTGCCAGCGGGTACCCCGACAGGATTCGATCTAGCACAGATACGCAGTATTTT CASGYPDRIRSSTDTQYF
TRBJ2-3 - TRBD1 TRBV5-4 TGTGCCAGCAGCTTACAGGGGGCGGATACGCAGTATTTT CASSLQGADTQYF
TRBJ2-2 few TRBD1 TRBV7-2 TGTGCCAGCAGCGCAAGGGACAGGGGGAACACCGGGGAGCTGTTTTTT CASSARDRGNTGELFF
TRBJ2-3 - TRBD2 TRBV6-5 TGTGCCAGCACCAGGGCTAGCGGAAGAACAGATACGCAGTATTTT CASTRASGRTDTQYF
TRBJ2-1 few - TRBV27 TGTGCCAGCAGACGTGGGGCCGGTGAGCAGTTCTTC CASRRGAGEQFF
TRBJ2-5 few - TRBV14 TGTGCCAGCAGCCAGTGGGGGCCGGAGACCCAGTACTTC CASSQWGPETQYF
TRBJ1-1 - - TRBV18 TGTGCCAGCTCACCACCTCAGGGAATCACTGAAGCTTTCTTT CASSPPQGITEAFF
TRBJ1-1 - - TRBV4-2 TGTGCCAGCAGCCGAGACGGTATGAACACTGAAGCTTTCTTT CASSRDGMNTEAFF
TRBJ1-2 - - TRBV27 TGTGCCAGCAGTTTATTAGGGGGGGCTTATGGCTACACCTTC CASSLLGGAYGYTF
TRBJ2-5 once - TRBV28 TGTGCCAGCAGTCTCATCCGGGGGGGGAACAGGGGTGTCGAGACCCAGTACTTC CASSLIRGGNRGVETQYF
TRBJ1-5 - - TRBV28 TGTGCCAGCAGTGTCGGCAATCAGCCCCAGCATTTT CASSVGNQPQHF
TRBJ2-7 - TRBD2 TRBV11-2 TGTGCCAGCAGCTTGGGGTCTAGCGGGGGAACCTACGAGCAGTACTTC CASSLGSSGGTYEQYF
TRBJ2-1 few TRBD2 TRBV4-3 TGCGCCAGCAGCTACACTAGCGGGGGGGTTTACAATGAGCAGTTCTTC CASSYTSGGVYNEQFF
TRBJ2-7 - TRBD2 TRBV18 TGTGCCAGCTCCACCAGTAGGACTAGCGTTTACGAGCAGTACTTC CASSTSRTSVYEQYF
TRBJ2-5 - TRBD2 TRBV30 TGTGCCTGGAGTTCAAGAGCGGGAGGGCCAGTAGAGACCCAGTACTTC CAWSSRAGGPVETQYF
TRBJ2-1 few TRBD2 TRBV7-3 TGTGCCAGCAGCTTAGATAGCGGGAGTTACAATGAGCAGTTCTTC CASSLDSGSYNEQFF
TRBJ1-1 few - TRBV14 TGTGCCAGCAGCCAAGATCAGACCAGGGAGGATATGAACACTGAAGCTTTCTTT CASSQDQTREDMNTEAFF